This T cell receptor (beta chain) was recorded in a study of cytomegalovirus exposure and HLA in healthy donors. To note about this clone: The target antigen is unknown.

The germline V gene encodes CDR1 KGHSH and CDR2 LQKENI. V was shortened by 5 bases and J by 10 bases, with 9 bases between the two germline ends. The CDR3 spans 11 residues. Primers included in the PCR were 60 Vbeta and 13 Jbeta primers. Assay: immunoSEQ multiplex PCR; the TCRdb copy retains only in-frame clones and omits some. The sample lists 100,000 to 150,000 clones, roughly four fifths seen once, with about 1.8% in the top ten. General study findings and limits: Being indistinguishable, some V segments were excluded, TRBV6-2 and TRBV6-3 among them. The study reported that TCR beta sequences accurately predicted HLA-A and HLA-B alleles in most subjects.

This rearrangement joins TRBV18 to TRBJ2-4; D is possibly TRBD1 (5 bases). The sequence was obtained from a man aged 35 to 55 in good health and CMV-seronegative. Sequenced material: PBMCs. DNA of the CDR3: TGTGCCAGCTCATTACAGGATATTCAGTACTTC. As protein: CASSLQDIQYF.